This T cell receptor (beta chain) was identified in a study of control samples from healthy donors and cancer patients. Germline V gives CDR1 SGHRS, CDR2 YFSETQ. The CDR3 covers 16 residues. V lost 0 bases and J 2 bases, leaving 13 bases between the germline ends. TCRdb's copy holds only in-frame clones and misses some; the assay was immunoSEQ multiplex PCR. In the table there are some 210,000 clones, about 89% of which are singletons. Specimen: blood. The chain is built from TRBV5-1 and TRBJ2-3, with unresolved D. The receptor comes from a man aged 25-45 years in good health. DNA for the CDR3: TGCGCCAGCAGCTTGGGAGTACAGAGCAACACAGATACGCAGTATTTT. Translation: CASSLGVQSNTDTQYF.